This is a list of T cell receptor beta chains from one sample in a study of regulatory dendritic cells for organ transplantation. TCRdb's copy holds only in-frame clones and misses some; the assay was immunoSEQ multiplex PCR. This sample has about 29,000 clones, with about three quarters found just once. The source material was memory CD4+ T cells from blood. The receptors here all came from a human donor in good health. CDR3s include the opening cysteine and the closing phenylalanine or tryptophan. Each record gives: V gene, D gene, CDR3 protein. The D gene is left open where the match is weak.

TRBV7-2,-,CASSRSRMGNNEQFF
TRBV28,-,CASSPQREQYF
TRBV18,-,CASSPPSGRGNEQFF
TRBV10-3,-,CATSWRGNTGELFF
TRBV7-9,-,CASSFRGHGGAFF
TRBV11-2,-,CASSLAGAGNTIYF
TRBV6-4,TRBD1,CASSDGQGATGELFF
TRBV28,TRBD1,CASSFLTGNNQPQHF
TRBV2,-,CASSGLGHQPQHF
TRBV7-3,-,CASSLRTFSDTSYEQYF
TRBV4-1,-,CASSQDLTTQETQYF
TRBV5-5,-,CASSPDIVSTALGF
TRBV4-2,TRBD1,CASEGQGGEQYF
TRBV5-4,-,CASSLAGDPKHEQFF
TRBV21-1,-,CASSTKRASGGYNEQFF
TRBV5-4,-,CASSLPGWAVNEQFF
TRBV19,TRBD2,CASSITSGGNPNEQFF
TRBV28,TRBD2,CASSYGGGGRETQYF
TRBV5-8,-,CASSLGNSGANVLTF
TRBV29-1,-,CSVARGGEKLFF
TRBV7-2,-,CASRPSEYQETQYF
TRBV2,-,CASSFNRDNEQFF
TRBV27,TRBD1,CASSSPTGPNYGYTF
TRBV28,-,CASTSGGQISNQPQHF
TRBV5-4,-,CASSFGGREAGELFF
TRBV30,-,CAWSVQTNTEAFF
TRBV11-1,-,CASSARGGSSSYEQYF
TRBV19,-,CASSIGPWGRLPGANVLTF
TRBV5-4,-,CASSFGAGLQDYNEQFF
TRBV27,TRBD2,CASSLWVAGSLETQYF
TRBV7-2,-,CASSLVGRLEAFF
TRBV15,-,CATSRDQDTQYF
TRBV12-5,-,CASGTSGTTDTQYF
TRBV9,TRBD1,CASSVEGTAVTEAFF
TRBV7-8,TRBD2,CASSLALAGSRDTQYF
TRBV19,-,CASRSTGPHQPQHF
TRBV7-8,-,CASSAGYSASNEKLFF
TRBV5-4,TRBD2,CASSQGLPGETQYF
TRBV6-1,-,CASSDGRVASLYGYTF
TRBV27,TRBD2,CASSLSSGGVNTQYF
TRBV7-3,-,CASSLTQGYEQYF
TRBV6-5,-,CASSLGRPDGDSPLHF
TRBV18,-,CASSPDRNYGYTF
TRBV7-2,-,CASSYRPADTQYF
TRBV28,-,CASTFYTGPNTEAFF
TRBV6-5,-,CATNRGGEQYF
TRBV7-9,TRBD1,CASSLMEGQGNYEQYF
TRBV27,TRBD1,CASSSHAITGGSREQYF
TRBV19,-,CASSIDVRSTDTQYF
TRBV14,-,CASSQRGGYGYTF
TRBV7-6,TRBD1,CASSLGGTGLSPLHF
TRBV11-2,TRBD2,CASSPFPGLASYEQYF
TRBV5-1,-,CASSLLAASDTQYF